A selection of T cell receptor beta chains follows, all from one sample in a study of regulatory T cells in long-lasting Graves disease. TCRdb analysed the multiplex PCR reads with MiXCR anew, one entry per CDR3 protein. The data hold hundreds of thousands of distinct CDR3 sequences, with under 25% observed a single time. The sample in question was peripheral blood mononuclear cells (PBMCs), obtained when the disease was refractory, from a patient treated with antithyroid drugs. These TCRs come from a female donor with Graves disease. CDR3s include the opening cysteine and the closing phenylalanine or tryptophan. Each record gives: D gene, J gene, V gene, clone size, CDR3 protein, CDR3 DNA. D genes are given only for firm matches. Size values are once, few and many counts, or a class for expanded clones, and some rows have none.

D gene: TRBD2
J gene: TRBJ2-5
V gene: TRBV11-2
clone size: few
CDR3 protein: CASSLREVETQYF
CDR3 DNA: TGTGCCAGCAGCCTCCGGGAGGTCGAGACCCAGTACTTC

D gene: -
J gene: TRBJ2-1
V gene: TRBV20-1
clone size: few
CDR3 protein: CSARDGARSEQFF
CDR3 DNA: TGCAGTGCTAGAGATGGGGCAAGGAGTGAGCAGTTCTTC

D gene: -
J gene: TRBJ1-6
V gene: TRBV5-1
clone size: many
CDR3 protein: CASSLDPYGDSPLHF
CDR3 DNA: TGCGCCAGCAGCTTGGATCCCTACGGGGATTCACCCCTCCACTTT

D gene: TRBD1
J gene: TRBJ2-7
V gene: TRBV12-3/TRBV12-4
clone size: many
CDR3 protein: CASRSTGFEQYF
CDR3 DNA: TGTGCCAGCAGGTCGACAGGGTTCGAGCAGTACTTC

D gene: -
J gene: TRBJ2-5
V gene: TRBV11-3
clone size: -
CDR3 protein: CASSRMREETQYF
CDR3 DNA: TGTGCCAGCAGCCGAATGAGAGAAGAGACCCAGTACTTC

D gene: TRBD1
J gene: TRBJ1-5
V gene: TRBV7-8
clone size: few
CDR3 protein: CASSVTGTGIAQHF
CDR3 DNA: TGTGCCAGCAGCGTGACCGGGACAGGGATTGCCCAGCATTTT

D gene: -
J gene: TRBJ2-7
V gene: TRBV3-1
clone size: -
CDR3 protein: CASSHGTPPYEQYF
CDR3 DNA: TGTGCCAGCAGCCACGGGACTCCTCCCTACGAGCAGTACTTC

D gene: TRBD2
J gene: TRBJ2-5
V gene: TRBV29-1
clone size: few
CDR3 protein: CSVEGVSGRLQETQYF
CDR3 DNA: TGCAGCGTTGAAGGGGTTAGCGGGCGGCTCCAAGAGACCCAGTACTTC

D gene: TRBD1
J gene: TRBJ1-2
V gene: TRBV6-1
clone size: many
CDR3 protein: CASSAYLQGDYGYTF
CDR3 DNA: TGTGCCAGCAGTGCCTACTTACAGGGGGATTATGGCTACACCTTC

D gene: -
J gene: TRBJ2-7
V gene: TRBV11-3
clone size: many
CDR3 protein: CASSPHSYEQYF
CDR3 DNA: TGTGCCAGCAGCCCACACTCCTACGAGCAGTACTTC

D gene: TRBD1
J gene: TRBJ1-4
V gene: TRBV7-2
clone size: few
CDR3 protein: CASSWDRGVEKLFF
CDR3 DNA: TGTGCCAGCAGCTGGGACAGGGGTGTTGAAAAACTGTTTTTT

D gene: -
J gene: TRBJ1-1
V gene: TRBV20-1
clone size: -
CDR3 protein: CSARGGGRAFF
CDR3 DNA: TGCAGTGCCCGGGGAGGGGGAAGAGCTTTCTTT

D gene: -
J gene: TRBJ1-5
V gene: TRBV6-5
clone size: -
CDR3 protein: CASSYPGTRNQPQHF
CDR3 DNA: TGTGCCAGCAGTTACCCCGGGACAAGGAATCAGCCCCAGCATTTT

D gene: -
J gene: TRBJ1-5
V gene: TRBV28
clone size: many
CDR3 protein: CASSLLILSRVGNQPQHF
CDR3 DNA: TGTGCCAGCAGCTTGCTTATCCTGTCCCGAGTTGGGAATCAGCCCCAGCATTTT

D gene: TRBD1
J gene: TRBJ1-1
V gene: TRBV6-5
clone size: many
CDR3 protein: CASSSTGGTEAFF
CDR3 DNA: TGTGCCAGCAGTTCCACAGGGGGCACTGAAGCTTTCTTT

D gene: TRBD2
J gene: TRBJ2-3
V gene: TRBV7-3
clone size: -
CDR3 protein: CASSPTSGGDTQYF
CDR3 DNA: TGTGCCAGCAGCCCAACTAGCGGCGGAGATACGCAGTATTTT

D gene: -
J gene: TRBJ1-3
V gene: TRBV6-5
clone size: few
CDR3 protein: CASSYLGTSRSGNTIYF
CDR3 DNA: TGTGCCAGCAGTTACTTGGGGACATCCCGCTCTGGAAACACCATATATTTT

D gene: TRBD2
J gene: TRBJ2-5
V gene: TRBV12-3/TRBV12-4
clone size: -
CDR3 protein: CATGLAGGETQYF
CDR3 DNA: TGTGCCACCGGACTAGCGGGAGGAGAGACCCAGTACTTC